The sequence of this TCR beta chain was determined in a study of blood T cell repertoires in COVID-19. As for the study in general: The samples span acute and convalescent COVID-19 from the United States, Italy and Spain.

Assay: immunoSEQ multiplex PCR; the TCRdb copy retains only in-frame clones and omits some. The repertoire holds 200,000 to 300,000 clones, with around 85% as singletons. Sequencing input: peripheral blood. This TCR came from a woman aged 60-75 years with active or convalescent COVID-19.

The CDR3 sequence is CASSPEGAGGHRDTQYF. In nucleotides, the CDR3 is TGTGCCAGCAGTCCGGAGGGAGCGGGGGGCCATAGAGATACGCAGTATTTT. The rearrangement joins TRBV28 to TRBJ2-3, with 9 nucleotides matching TRBD2. The CDR3 contains 17 residues. Trimming cost V 5 bases and J 5 bases; bases outside gene matches: 14. Per germline, CDR1 MDHEN and CDR2 SYDVKM.